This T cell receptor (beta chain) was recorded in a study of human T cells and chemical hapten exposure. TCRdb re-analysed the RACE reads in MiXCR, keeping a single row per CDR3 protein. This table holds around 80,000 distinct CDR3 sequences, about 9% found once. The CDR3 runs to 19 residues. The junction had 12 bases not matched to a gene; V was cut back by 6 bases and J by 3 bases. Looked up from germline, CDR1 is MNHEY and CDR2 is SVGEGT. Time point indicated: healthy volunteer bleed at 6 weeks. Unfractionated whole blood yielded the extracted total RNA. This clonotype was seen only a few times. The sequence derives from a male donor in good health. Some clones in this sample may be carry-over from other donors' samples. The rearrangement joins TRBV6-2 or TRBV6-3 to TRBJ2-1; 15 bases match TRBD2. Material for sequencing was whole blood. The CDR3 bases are TGTGCCAGCAGCTGGCTCGGGACTAGCGGGGGGCCTTTCTACAATGAGCAGTTCTTC. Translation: CASSWLGTSGGPFYNEQFF.